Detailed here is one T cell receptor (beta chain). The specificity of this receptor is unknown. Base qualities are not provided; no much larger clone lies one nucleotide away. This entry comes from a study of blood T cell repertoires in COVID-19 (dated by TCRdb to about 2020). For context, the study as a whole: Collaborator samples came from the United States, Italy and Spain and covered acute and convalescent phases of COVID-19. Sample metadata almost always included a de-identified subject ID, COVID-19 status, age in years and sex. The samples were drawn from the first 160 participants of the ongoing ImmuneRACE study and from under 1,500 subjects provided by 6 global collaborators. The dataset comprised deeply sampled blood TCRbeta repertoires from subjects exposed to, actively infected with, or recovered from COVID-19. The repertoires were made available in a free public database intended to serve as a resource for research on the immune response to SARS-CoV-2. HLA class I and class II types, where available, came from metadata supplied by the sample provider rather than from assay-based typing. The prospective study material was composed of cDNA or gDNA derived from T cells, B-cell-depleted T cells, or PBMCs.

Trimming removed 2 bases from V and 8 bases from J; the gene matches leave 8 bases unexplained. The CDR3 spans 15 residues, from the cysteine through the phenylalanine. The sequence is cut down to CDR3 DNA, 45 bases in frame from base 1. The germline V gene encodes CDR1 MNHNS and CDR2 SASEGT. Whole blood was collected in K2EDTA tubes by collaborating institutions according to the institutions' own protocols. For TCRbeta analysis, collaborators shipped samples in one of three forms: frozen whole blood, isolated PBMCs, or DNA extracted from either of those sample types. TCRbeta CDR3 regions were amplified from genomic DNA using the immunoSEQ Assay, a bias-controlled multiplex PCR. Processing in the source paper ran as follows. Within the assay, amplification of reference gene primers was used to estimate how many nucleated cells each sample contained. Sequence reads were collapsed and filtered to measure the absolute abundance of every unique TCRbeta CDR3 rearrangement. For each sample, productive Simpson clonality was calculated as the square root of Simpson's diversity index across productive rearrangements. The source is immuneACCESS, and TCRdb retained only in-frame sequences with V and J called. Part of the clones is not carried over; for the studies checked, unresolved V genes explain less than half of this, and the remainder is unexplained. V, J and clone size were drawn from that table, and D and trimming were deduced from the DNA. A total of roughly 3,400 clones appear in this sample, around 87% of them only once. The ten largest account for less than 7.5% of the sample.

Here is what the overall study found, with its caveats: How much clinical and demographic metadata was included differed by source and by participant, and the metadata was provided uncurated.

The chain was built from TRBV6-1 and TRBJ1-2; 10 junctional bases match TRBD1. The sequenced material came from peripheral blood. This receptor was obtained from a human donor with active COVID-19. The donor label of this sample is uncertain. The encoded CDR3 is CASSELVGQGTGYTF. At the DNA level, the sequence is TGTGCCAGCAGTGAATTGGTGGGACAGGGGACCGGCTACACCTTC.